Below are 6 T cell receptor beta chains sequenced from a single sample in a study of T cell repertoires in cytomegalovirus infection. MiXCR was run by TCRdb on the reads, yielding one entry per CDR3 protein. Of roughly 500,000 distinct CDR3 sequences detected, about 33% appear once; the ten largest clones hold around a sixth. No cognate antigen is known for these TCRs. Sequencing was performed on cultured PBMCs, taken from culture after CMV antigen stimulation. These receptors originate from a human donor in good health (CMV status not recorded). Some clones in this sample may be carry-over from other donors' samples.

This chain connects TRBV7-3 to TRBJ2-2, with TRBD2 matching over 8 bases. Unmatched junction bases numbered 14, after V lost 8 bases and J lost 6 bases. The CDR3 runs 16 residues. Germline V gene data show CDR1 as SGHTA and CDR2 as FQGTGA. CDR3 sequence reads: CASLFWLAGLAGELFF. The CDR3 DNA is TGTGCCAGCCTCTTTTGGCTAGCGGGTCTTGCCGGGGAGCTGTTTTTT. The full variable domain, completed using reference TRBV7-3 and TRBJ2-2, is GAGVSQTPSNKVTEKGKYVELRCDPISGHTALYWYRQSLGQGPEFLIYFQGTGAADDSGLPNDRFFAVRPEGSVSTLKIQRTERGDSAVYLCASLFWLAGLAGELFFGEGSRLTVL.

In its sample, this clonotype was seen a few times. V is TRBV19 and J is TRBJ2-4, with unresolved D. Germline V CDR1 and CDR2: LNHDA, SQIVND (reference sequence). V gave up 3 bases and J gave up 4 bases, with 7 bases separating them. This CDR3 comprises 13 residues. Here the CDR3 DNA reads TGTGCCAGTAGTATGAAGAAGAAAAACATTCAGTACTTC. Protein product: CASSMKKKNIQYF.

This clonotype was seen at least ten times. This chain connects TRBV7-2 to TRBJ2-7, with D uncertain. The V and J ends lost 5 bases and 1 base respectively, with 6 bases between them. This CDR3 has 12 amino acids. The germline gives CDR1 SGHTA, CDR2 FQGNSA. The CDR3 sequence is CASSGSSYEQYV. CDR3 nucleotide sequence: TGTGCCAGCAGCGGGTCGTCCTACGAGCAGTACGTC.

The chain links TRBV11-2 to TRBJ2-5; D might be TRBD2 (5 bases). The germline V gene encodes CDR1 SGHAT and CDR2 FQNNGV. V was shortened by 2 bases and J by 1 base, with 11 bases between the two germline ends. There are 15 residues in the CDR3. The CDR3 region has the DNA TGTGCCAGCAGCTTAAGCGGAGTGCCCCAAGAGACCCAGTACTTC. Protein: CASSLSGVPQETQYF.

This clonotype was counted a single time. The V call is TRBV5-3, the J call TRBJ2-4; 7 bases are shared with TRBD1. TRBV5-3 is an open reading frame whose function is uncertain. The CDR3 covers 16 residues. Trimming took 8 bases from V and 0 from J; bases not matched to a gene: 11. The CDR3 bases are TGTGCCAGCAGCACCAAGGGGGCCCTAGCCAAAAACATTCAGTACTTC. This encodes CASSTKGALAKNIQYF.

This clonotype has just a few counts. J is TRBJ2-1 and V is TRBV6-5; D is possibly TRBD1 (6 bases). Per germline, CDR1 MNHEY and CDR2 SVGAGI. This CDR3 spans 19 amino acids. V lost 10 bases to trimming and J lost 7 bases, with 35 bases between them. The CDR3 DNA is TGTGCCACCTGCTCACGGTTCAGGGGCAAAACCGCTCCGCAAAATGAGCAGTTCTTC. It codes for CATCSRFRGKTAPQNEQFF.